This entry is about one T cell receptor (beta chain). Antigen specificity is unknown. As for time point: pre-treatment baseline. At 12 weeks after first infusion, RECIST 1.1 defined response for most patients. V trimming: 5 bases; J trimming: 1 base; junction bases outside the gene matches: 4. The CDR3 runs 15 residues. Germline loops: CDR1 SGHRS, CDR2 YFSETQ. This sample was taken from a study of blood T cell dynamics during melanoma immunotherapy. Study-wide results and limits: At W3, later disease-control patients showed bifurcated PBMC repertoire changes, unlike progressors.

The data were produced by immunoSEQ multiplex PCR, yet TCRdb's version contains in-frame clones alone and is incomplete. This repertoire shows some 9,800 clones, about 88% found once; its top ten account for about 9.4%. The receptor was isolated from a human donor with melanoma. V is TRBV5-1 and J is TRBJ2-3, with 10 bases that match TRBD2. This specimen consisted of blood, obtained from a patient treated with checkpoint blockade. This CDR3 reads CASRWSGRGTDTQYF. CDR3 nucleotides: TGCGCCAGCAGGTGGAGCGGGAGGGGCACAGATACGCAGTATTTT.